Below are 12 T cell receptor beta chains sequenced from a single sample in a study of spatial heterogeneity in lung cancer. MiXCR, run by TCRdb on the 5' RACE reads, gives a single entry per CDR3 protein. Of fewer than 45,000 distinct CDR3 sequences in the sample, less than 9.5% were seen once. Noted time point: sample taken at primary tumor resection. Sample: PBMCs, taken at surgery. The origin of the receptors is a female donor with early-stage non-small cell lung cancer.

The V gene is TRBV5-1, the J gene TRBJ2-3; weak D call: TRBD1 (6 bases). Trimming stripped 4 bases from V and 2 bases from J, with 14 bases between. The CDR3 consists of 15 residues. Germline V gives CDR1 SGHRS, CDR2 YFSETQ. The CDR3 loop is CASSKSGEPTDTQYF. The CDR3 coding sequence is TGCGCCAGCAGCAAATCAGGGGAACCCACAGATACGCAGTATTTT.

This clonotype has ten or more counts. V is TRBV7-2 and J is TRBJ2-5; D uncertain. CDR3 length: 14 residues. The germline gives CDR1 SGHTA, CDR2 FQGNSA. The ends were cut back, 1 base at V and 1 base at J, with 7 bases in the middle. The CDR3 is CASSLVAVQETQYF. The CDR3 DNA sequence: TGTGCCAGCAGCTTAGTGGCAGTCCAAGAGACCCAGTACTTC.

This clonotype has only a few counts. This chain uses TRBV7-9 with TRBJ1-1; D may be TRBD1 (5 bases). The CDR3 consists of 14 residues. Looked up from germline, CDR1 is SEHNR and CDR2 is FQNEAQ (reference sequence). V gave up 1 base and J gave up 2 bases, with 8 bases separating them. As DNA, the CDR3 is TGTGCCAGCAGCTTAGGGCAGGGCAACACTGAAGCTTTCTTT. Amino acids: CASSLGQGNTEAFF.

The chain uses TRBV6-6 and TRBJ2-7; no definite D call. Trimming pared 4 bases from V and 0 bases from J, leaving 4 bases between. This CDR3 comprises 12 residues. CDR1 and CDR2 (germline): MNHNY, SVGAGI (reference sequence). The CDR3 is CASSLASYEQYF. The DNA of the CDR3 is TGTGCCAGCAGTTTGGCCTCCTACGAGCAGTACTTC.

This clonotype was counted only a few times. The CDR3 reads CATFDSNSYEQYF. For the CDR3, the DNA is TGTGCCACCTTTGACAGTAACTCCTACGAGCAGTACTTC. This chain links TRBV15 with TRBJ2-7; a possible D gene is TRBD1 (5 bases). Trimming pared 8 bases from V and 0 bases from J, leaving 11 bases between. This CDR3 comprises 13 residues. CDR1 and CDR2 (germline): LNHNV, YYDKDF (reference sequence).

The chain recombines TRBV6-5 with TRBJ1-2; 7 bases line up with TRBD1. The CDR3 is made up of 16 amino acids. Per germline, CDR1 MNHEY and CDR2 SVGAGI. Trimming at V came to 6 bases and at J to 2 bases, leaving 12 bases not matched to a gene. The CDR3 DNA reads TGTGCCAGCAGCAAACTAATTCAGACAGGGAACTATGGCTACACCTTC. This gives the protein CASSKLIQTGNYGYTF.

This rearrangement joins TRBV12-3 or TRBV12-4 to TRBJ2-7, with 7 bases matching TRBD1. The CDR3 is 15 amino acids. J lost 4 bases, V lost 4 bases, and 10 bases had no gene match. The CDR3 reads CASSSTYRGGYEQYF. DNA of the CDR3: TGTGCCAGCAGTTCGACGTACAGGGGCGGGTACGAGCAGTACTTC.

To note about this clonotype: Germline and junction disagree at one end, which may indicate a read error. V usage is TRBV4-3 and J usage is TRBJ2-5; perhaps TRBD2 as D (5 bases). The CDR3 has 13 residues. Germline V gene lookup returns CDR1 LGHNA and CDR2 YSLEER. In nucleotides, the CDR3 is TGCGCCAGCAGCCTATATGCCTGGGAGAACCAGTACTTC. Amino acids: CASSLYAWENQYF.

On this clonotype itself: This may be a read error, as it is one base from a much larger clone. This CDR3 is CASSIPGMCQETQYF. In DNA form, the CDR3 reads TGTGCCAGTAGTATCCCGGGGATGTGCCAAGAGACCCAGTACTTC. This chain connects TRBV19 to TRBJ2-5, with D tentatively TRBD2 (5 bases). CDR1 LNHDA and CDR2 SQIVND come from the germline V gene (reference sequence). Between the trimmed V and J ends, which lost 3 bases and 1 base, there was a span of 12 bases. The CDR3 totals 15 residues.

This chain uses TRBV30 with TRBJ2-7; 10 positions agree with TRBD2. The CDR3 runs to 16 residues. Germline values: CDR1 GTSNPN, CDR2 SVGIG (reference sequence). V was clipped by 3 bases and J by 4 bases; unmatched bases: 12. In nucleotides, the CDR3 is TGTGCCTGGAGCGTACTTGGACTAGCGGCCGATTACGAGCAGTACTTC. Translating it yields CAWSVLGLAADYEQYF.

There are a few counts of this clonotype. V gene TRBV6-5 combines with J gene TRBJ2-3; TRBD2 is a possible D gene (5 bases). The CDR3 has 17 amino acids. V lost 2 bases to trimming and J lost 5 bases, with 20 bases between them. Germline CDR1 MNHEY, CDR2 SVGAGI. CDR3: CASSYRRAASFQDTQYF. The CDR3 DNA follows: TGTGCCAGCAGTTACCGGCGAGCCGCTAGCTTTCAAGATACGCAGTATTTT.

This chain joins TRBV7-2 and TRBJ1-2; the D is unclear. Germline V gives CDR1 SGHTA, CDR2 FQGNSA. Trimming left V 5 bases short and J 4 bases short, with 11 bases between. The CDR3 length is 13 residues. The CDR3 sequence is CASSQGAGYGYTF. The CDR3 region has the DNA TGTGCCAGCAGCCAAGGAGCGGGCTATGGCTACACCTTC.